This TCR beta chain appears in the sequencing data of a study of blood T cell repertoires in COVID-19. Authors' methods: Counts of nucleated cells, estimated from reference gene primer amplification, were obtained. The assay was immunoSEQ multiplex PCR, and TCRdb's table has in-frame clones only and misses some. The V and J calls and the clone size are those of that table, but D and trimming were determined from the DNA. The data show about 300,000 clones, around 86% seen once. This CDR3 is 15 amino acids long. V shed 6 bases and J 4 bases; nucleotides not matched to a gene: 10. Germline-derived CDR1 and CDR2 are MNHEY and SVGAGI.

The chain joins TRBV6-5 to TRBJ2-3, with TRBD1 identical over 7 bases. The sample comprised peripheral blood. The clonotype was recovered from a woman between 50 and 59 years old with acute or convalescent COVID-19. This CDR3 reads CASRTQGLFADTQYF. Here the CDR3 DNA reads TGTGCCAGCAGAACACAGGGGCTTTTCGCAGATACGCAGTATTTT.